One and the same sample provided the 22 T cell receptor beta chains below, sequenced in a study of memory CD4+ T cells and cytomegalovirus serostatus. The assay was immunoSEQ multiplex PCR, and TCRdb's table has in-frame clones only and misses some. This table has some 57,000 clones, 70% to 85% appearing once. The sort gate was single viable CD3+CD4+CD8-CD45RO+ cells for memory CD4+ T cells. Sequenced sample: memory CD4+ T cells from blood. Receptors were obtained from an adult in good health and CMV-seronegative.

The rearrangement links TRBV28 to TRBJ1-5, with D uncertain. CDR1 and CDR2 (germline): MDHEN, SYDVKM. The CDR3 has 15 residues. Trimming took off 9 bases at V and 4 bases at J, with 19 bases between the two ends. The CDR3 DNA is TGTGCCAGTAGGTCTAAGGTCAGACTGAATCAGCCCCAGCATTTT. It yields the protein CASRSKVRLNQPQHF.

J is TRBJ2-3 and V is TRBV10-3; D gene unclear. Trimming removed 7 bases at V and 3 bases at J, with 11 bases between. CDR1 and CDR2 from the germline V gene are ENHRY and SYGVKD. This CDR3 region has 13 residues. CDR3 bases: TGTGCCATCAATTTACAGAGGACAGATACGCAGTATTTT. Translation gives CAINLQRTDTQYF.

The chain links TRBV5-1 to TRBJ1-1; 12 bases align to TRBD1. This CDR3 region has 16 residues. The V gene's germline CDR1 is SGHRS and CDR2 YFSETQ. The J segment lost 0 bases and the V segment lost 4 bases, leaving 4 bases of the junction unmatched. CDR3 sequence (DNA): TGCGCCAGCAGCGGGACAGGGGGCGGTATGAACACTGAAGCTTTCTTT. As protein: CASSGTGGGMNTEAFF.

V usage is TRBV14 and J usage is TRBJ2-2; D call uncertain. The CDR3 runs to 16 residues. Germline V gene lookup returns CDR1 SGHDN and CDR2 FVKESK. With 0 bases removed from V and 4 bases from J, the gap between germline ends came to 12 bases. This CDR3 is CASSQDRPLSTGELFF. The CDR3 DNA reads as TGTGCCAGCAGCCAAGATCGGCCCCTATCCACCGGGGAGCTGTTTTTT.

The V call is TRBV5-1, the J call TRBJ2-1; 8 bases fit TRBD2. V was pared by 0 bases and J by 8 bases, with 7 bases of the junction left unmatched. The germline V gene has CDR1 SGHRS and CDR2 YFSETQ. The CDR3 length is 15 residues. The CDR3 reads CASSLDPGGRDEQFF. The CDR3 nucleotides are TGCGCCAGCAGCTTGGATCCGGGAGGGCGTGATGAGCAGTTCTTC.

The genes are TRBV9 and TRBJ1-6; no clear D gene. There are 14 residues in the CDR3. In germline, CDR1 is SGDLS, CDR2 YYNGEE. V lost 2 bases and J lost 3, with 6 bases in between. The chain's CDR3 is CASSVALYNSPLHF. The CDR3, as DNA: TGTGCCAGCAGCGTTGCACTCTATAATTCACCCCTCCACTTT.

This rearrangement joins TRBV6-6 to TRBJ1-6; no reliable D call. The CDR3 runs to 13 residues. Per germline, CDR1 MNHNY and CDR2 SVGAGI (reference sequence). V lost 5 bases and J 8 bases, leaving 10 bases between the germline ends. CDR3 amino acids: CASSTAIDSPLHF. CDR3 DNA sequence: TGTGCCAGCAGTACAGCCATAGATTCACCCCTCCACTTT.

The rearrangement joins TRBV19 to TRBJ1-4; D remains unclear. Trimming stripped 6 bases from V and 8 bases from J, with 19 bases between. Germline V gene lookup returns CDR1 LNHDA and CDR2 SQIVND (reference sequence). This CDR3 region has 15 residues. CDR3 nucleotide sequence: TGTGCCAGTAGGGACGGTGCCGGTGGGAAGGAAAAACTGTTTTTT. Protein sequence: CASRDGAGGKEKLFF.

This clone was observed once. The chain recombines TRBV7-8 with TRBJ2-1, with TRBD2 matching over 9 bases. This CDR3 is 15 amino acids long. J gave up 7 bases and V 5 bases, and 9 bases lay outside the gene matches. Germline CDR1 SGHVS, CDR2 FQNEAQ. The CDR3 nucleotides read TGTGCCAGCAGCCCAACCGGGACTAGCTCAAATGAGCAGTTCTTC. Translated, it gives CASSPTGTSSNEQFF.

The chain joins TRBV2 to TRBJ1-1; possible D gene TRBD1, 6 bases. V shed 3 bases and J shed 9 bases, with 14 bases lying between them. The CDR3 covers 13 residues. Germline CDR1 SNHLY, CDR2 FYNNEI. For the CDR3, the DNA is TGTGCCAGCAGTGATCTCCCGCAGGGGAAAGCTTTCTTT. Translated, it gives CASSDLPQGKAFF.

The genes are TRBV18 and TRBJ1-2; 9 bases are shared with TRBD1. This CDR3 contains 14 residues. Germline CDR1 is KGHSH and CDR2 is LQKENI. V trimming: 6 bases; J trimming: 4 bases; junction bases outside the gene matches: 6. The DNA for the CDR3 is TGTGCCAGCTCTCCCGGGACAGGGTCCTATGGCTACACCTTC. Protein: CASSPGTGSYGYTF.

The chain has TRBV10-3 and TRBJ2-1, with TRBD2 matching over 9 bases. V was pared by 0 bases and J by 2 bases, with 14 bases of the junction left unmatched. The length of the CDR3 is 20 residues. Germline lookup yields CDR1 ENHRY and CDR2 SYGVKD. CDR3 in DNA: TGTGCCATCAGTGAGTCAACCGGGGCTCTAGCGGGATTGACCTACAATGAGCAGTTCTTC. Protein product: CAISESTGALAGLTYNEQFF.

The genes are TRBV6-1 and TRBJ1-5, with 8 bases aligning to TRBD1. The ends lost 6 bases at V and 7 bases at J; junction bases unmatched: 11. CDR3 length: 15 amino acids. Germline V gene data show CDR1 as MNHNS and CDR2 as SASEGT. This CDR3 reads CASSPQGASGQPQHF. DNA for the CDR3: TGTGCCAGCAGCCCCCAGGGGGCCTCGGGACAGCCCCAGCATTTT.

The rearrangement uses TRBV29-1 and TRBJ2-7; D unresolved. The CDR3 extends over 12 amino acids. The germline V and J ends were trimmed by 4 bases and 0 bases, with 7 bases remaining between them. Germline CDR1 and CDR2: SQVTM and ANQGSEA. The CDR3 is CSVGPGSYEQYF. CDR3 nucleotides: TGCAGCGTTGGGCCGGGCTCCTACGAGCAGTACTTC.

The rearrangement joins TRBV5-1 to TRBJ2-3, with 11 bases fitting TRBD2. Germline V gene data show CDR1 as SGHRS and CDR2 as YFSETQ. CDR3 length: 16 residues. Trimming cost V 0 bases and J 5 bases; bases outside gene matches: 5. In DNA, the CDR3 is TGCGCCAGCAGCTTGGACCTAGCGGGAGGATTAGATACGCAGTATTTT. It yields the protein CASSLDLAGGLDTQYF.

The chain carries TRBV6-1 and TRBJ2-5; either TRBD1 or TRBD2 may supply D (5 bases each). V dropped 5 bases and J dropped 1 base, with 11 bases sitting between them. From germline, CDR1 is MNHNS and CDR2 SASEGT. This CDR3 is 14 amino acids long. As DNA, the CDR3 is TGTGCCAGCAGTCTCCGGGACGGCCAAGAGACCCAGTACTTC. As protein: CASSLRDGQETQYF.

This rearrangement joins TRBV6-1 to TRBJ2-1, with D tentatively TRBD2 (6 bases). The germline V gene has CDR1 MNHNS and CDR2 SASEGT. CDR3 size: 15 residues. The V and J ends lost 8 bases and 4 bases respectively, with 18 bases between them. The CDR3 bases are TGTGCCAGCCAGGGACTCCTTCGACGTTACAATGAGCAGTTCTTC. It yields the protein CASQGLLRRYNEQFF.

The rearrangement links TRBV7-8 to TRBJ2-7; 7 positions agree with TRBD2. V trimming: 2 bases; J trimming: 1 base; junction bases outside the gene matches: 8. CDR1 is SGHVS and CDR2 is FQNEAQ in the germline V gene. The CDR3 length is 16 residues. CDR3 sequence reads: CASSLMGGRVSYEQYF. The CDR3 DNA follows: TGTGCCAGCAGCTTAATGGGGGGGAGGGTATCCTACGAGCAGTACTTC.

The chain employs TRBV7-9 and TRBJ2-1, with TRBD1 matching 8 bases. Losses at the gene ends were 1 base for V and 8 bases for J; bases not matched to a gene: 13. CDR1 and CDR2 from the germline V gene are SEHNR and FQNEAQ (reference sequence). The CDR3 has 17 residues. The CDR3 protein is CASSLVGQGARGDEQFF. DNA of the CDR3: TGTGCCAGCAGCTTAGTAGGGCAGGGGGCACGTGGGGATGAGCAGTTCTTC.

The chain is built from TRBV28 and TRBJ1-5; possible D gene TRBD1, 5 bases. The CDR3 is 14 amino acids. V dropped 8 bases and J dropped 2 bases, with 13 bases sitting between them. Germline CDR1 is MDHEN and CDR2 is SYDVKM. CDR3 coding DNA: TGTGCCAGCCGCGCCACAGGACGCAATCAGCCCCAGCATTTT. This sequence encodes CASRATGRNQPQHF.

The rearrangement joins TRBV10-3 to TRBJ1-2; 7 bases agree with TRBD1. J lost 5 bases, V lost 9 bases, and 12 bases had no gene match. This CDR3 region has 14 residues. CDR1 ENHRY and CDR2 SYGVKD come from the germline V gene. The CDR3 here is CAINSNNRGYGYTF. The CDR3 DNA follows: TGTGCCATTAACAGCAACAACAGGGGATATGGCTACACCTTC.

The rearrangement links TRBV7-9 to TRBJ1-6; TRBD1 matches 7 bases. This CDR3 contains 14 residues. Germline trimming cut 5 bases from V and 6 bases from J; bases unmatched to any gene: 4. Per the germline V gene, CDR1 is SEHNR and CDR2 is FQNEAQ (reference sequence). CDR3 nucleotides: TGTGCCAGCAGCGTGGGACAGCTTAATTCACCCCTCCACTTT. Its translation: CASSVGQLNSPLHF.